The 11 T cell receptor beta chains listed next were all sequenced from one sample in a study of cytomegalovirus exposure and HLA in healthy donors. A multiplex PCR was run with 60 Vbeta primers and 13 Jbeta primers. TCRdb's copy holds only in-frame clones and misses some; the assay was immunoSEQ multiplex PCR. This table has around 150,000 clones, 60% to 80% appearing once. Sequencing input: PBMCs. All receptors come from a man in his fifties or sixties in good health and CMV-seropositive.

Only a few counts were recorded for this clone. J is TRBJ2-1 and V is TRBV6-5, with TRBD2 identical over 10 bases. The V gene end was trimmed by 5 bases and the J gene end by 6 bases; junction bases not matched to a gene: 7. CDR1 and CDR2 (germline): MNHEY, SVGAGI. The CDR3 length is 15 residues. CDR3 sequence (DNA): TGTGCCAGCAGTCGGACGAGCGGGAGGGGCAATGAGCAGTTCTTC. This translates into CASSRTSGRGNEQFF.

Notes on this clone: This sample also contains other DNA sequences that code for the same CDR3. This sequence joins TRBV11-2 and TRBJ2-3, with a weak D call TRBD2 (6 bases). V was trimmed by 1 base and J by 6 bases, leaving 8 bases between them. The germline gives CDR1 SGHAT, CDR2 FQNNGV. The CDR3 is 13 amino acids. The CDR3 sequence is CASSLGGADTQYF. The CDR3 bases are TGTGCCAGCAGCTTAGGCGGGGCGGATACGCAGTATTTT.

V and J are TRBV21-1 and TRBJ1-1; TRBD1 reflects the table's D call only, with no check against the DNA. TRBV21-1 is given as a pseudogene. The CDR3 has 8 residues. Here the CDR3 reads CASQKAFF. CDR3 nucleotides: TGTGCCAGCCAGAAGGCTTTCTTT.

The rearrangement joins TRBV25-1 to TRBJ1-2, with 9 bases identical to TRBD1. The CDR3 extends over 15 amino acids. Germline assignment: CDR1 MGHDK and CDR2 SYGVNS. The V segment lost 3 bases and the J segment 8 bases; nucleotides outside the gene matches: 10. CDR3: CASSEPNRGPKGYTF. CDR3 nucleotide sequence: TGTGCCAGCAGTGAGCCCAACAGGGGGCCGAAAGGCTACACCTTC.

This clone was seen a few times. This rearrangement joins TRBV6-5 to TRBJ1-1; TRBD1 is a possible D gene (5 bases). In germline, CDR1 is MNHEY, CDR2 SVGAGI. Trimming cost V 7 bases and J 1 base, with 10 bases left between them. This CDR3 region has 13 residues. CDR3 DNA sequence: TGTGCCAGCAAAAGGCAGGGGAACACTGAAGCTTTCTTT. Protein sequence: CASKRQGNTEAFF.

The CDR3 coding sequence is TGCGCCAGCAGCCCTCTTGGGACACCTGAAGCTTTCTTT. Its protein product is CASSPLGTPEAFF. The V call is TRBV4-1, the J call TRBJ1-1, with a possible D match to TRBD1 (6 bases). The CDR3 has 13 amino acids. Germline lookup yields CDR1 MGHRA and CDR2 YSYEKL. V was clipped by 4 bases and J by 6 bases, with 12 bases between them.

The J gene is TRBJ1-6, the V gene TRBV5-1; D remains ambiguous. Between the trimmed V and J ends, which lost 4 bases and 10 bases, there was a span of 15 bases. Germline V CDR1 and CDR2: SGHRS, YFSETQ. The CDR3 has 14 residues. CDR3 residues: CASSPSGGYSPLHF. The CDR3, as DNA: TGCGCCAGCAGCCCTTCGGGAGGCTACTCACCCCTCCACTTT. The full variable domain, completed using reference TRBV5-1 and TRBJ1-6, is KAGVTQTPRYLIKTRGQQVTLSCSPISGHRSVSWYQQTPGQGLQFLFEYFSETQRNKGNFPGRFSGRQFSNSRSEMNVSTLELGDSALYLCASSPSGGYSPLHFGNGTRLTVT.

This chain joins TRBV19 and TRBJ2-7, with 11 positions matching TRBD1. CDR1 is LNHDA and CDR2 is SQIVND in the germline V gene (reference sequence). The ends lost 6 bases at V and 2 bases at J; junction bases unmatched: 6. CDR3 size: 15 residues. Written as DNA, the CDR3 is TGTGCCAGTAGAGCCGGGACAGGGGGGGCCTACGAGCAGTACTTC. Protein product: CASRAGTGGAYEQYF.

The chain carries TRBV7-6 and TRBJ1-1; 7 nucleotides align to TRBD1. Germline trimming cut 1 base from V and 2 bases from J; bases unmatched to any gene: 7. Germline V gives CDR1 SGHVS, CDR2 FNYEAQ. This CDR3 comprises 16 residues. This CDR3 reads CASSLGGRGTNTEAFF. The CDR3 region has the DNA TGTGCCAGCAGCTTAGGGGGCAGGGGGACAAACACTGAAGCTTTCTTT.

The rearrangement joins TRBV5-4 to TRBJ2-3; 12 positions agree with TRBD2. Germline CDR1 SGHNT, CDR2 YYREEE (reference sequence). After removal of 2 bases from V and 6 bases from J, the junction contained 7 bases not matched to a gene. The CDR3 contains 16 residues. The CDR3 bases are TGTGCCAGCAGCTTTCGACTAGCGGGGGCCCCGGATACGCAGTATTTT. Its protein is CASSFRLAGAPDTQYF. Full variable domain (missing parts from reference TRBV5-4 and TRBJ2-3): ETGVTQSPTHLIKTRGQQVTLRCSSQSGHNTVSWYQQALGQGPQFIFQYYREEENGRGNFPPRFSGLQFPNYSSELNVNALELDDSALYLCASSFRLAGAPDTQYFGPGTRLTVL.

The chain recombines TRBV7-9 with TRBJ1-1; no definite D call. Germline loops: CDR1 SEHNR, CDR2 FQNEAQ (reference sequence). Trimming took 0 bases from V and 0 from J, leaving 8 bases between them. The CDR3 runs 15 residues. As DNA, the CDR3 is TGTGCCAGCAGCTTAGCTGGCAGAATGAACACTGAAGCTTTCTTT. Its translation: CASSLAGRMNTEAFF.